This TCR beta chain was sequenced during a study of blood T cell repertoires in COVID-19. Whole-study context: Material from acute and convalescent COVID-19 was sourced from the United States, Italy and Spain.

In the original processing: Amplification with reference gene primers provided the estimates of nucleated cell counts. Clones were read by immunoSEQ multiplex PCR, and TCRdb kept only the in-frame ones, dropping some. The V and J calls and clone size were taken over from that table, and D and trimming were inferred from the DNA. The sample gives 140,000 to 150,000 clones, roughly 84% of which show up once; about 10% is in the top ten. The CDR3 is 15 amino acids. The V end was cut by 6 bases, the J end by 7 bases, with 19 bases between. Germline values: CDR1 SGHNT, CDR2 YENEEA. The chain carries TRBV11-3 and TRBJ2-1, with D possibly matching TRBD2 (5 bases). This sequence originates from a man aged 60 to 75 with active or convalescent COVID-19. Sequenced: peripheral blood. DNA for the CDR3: TGTGCCAGCAGGAGGGAGTTCGGGGATGTGAATGAGCAGTTCTTC. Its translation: CASRREFGDVNEQFF.